This T cell receptor beta chain appears in the sequencing data of a study of CD8 T cells in ankylosing spondylitis. Study-wide results and caveats: The disease-linked clones had a CD8+ phenotype and low blood frequencies. Clones linked to disease were reported to show significant enrichment in matched ankylosing spondylitis synovial fluid.

TCRdb independently ran MiXCR on the 5' RACE reads; one entry per CDR3 protein. The sample has 150,000 to 200,000 distinct CDR3 sequences; roughly 13% are singletons. This clonotype was seen once. Its specificity is not known. A clone one base away is much larger, so this may be a read error. In germline, CDR1 is SQVTM, CDR2 ANQGSEA. There are 13 residues in the CDR3. The sequence came from a female donor with ankylosing spondylitis or in good health (not recorded which). The sample was blood, either unsorted or a sorted T cell fraction (not recorded which). The J gene is TRBJ2-7, the V gene TRBV29-1; 9 bases are shared with TRBD2. The DNA of the CDR3 is TGCAGCGTTGTTAGCGGGAGTAACTACGAGCTGTACTTC. Its protein product is CSVVSGSNYELYF.